This TCR beta chain was sequenced for a study of blood T cell repertoires in COVID-19. TCRdb keeps only in-frame clones here, not all; method: immunoSEQ multiplex PCR. Of about 200,000 clones listed, 65% to 90% are singletons. V lost 3 bases to trimming and J lost 4 bases, with 19 bases between them. The germline V gene encodes CDR1 SGDLS and CDR2 YYNGEE. CDR3 size: 16 residues. Sample: peripheral blood. This receptor was identified in a man aged 50-59 years with active or convalescent COVID-19. This sequence joins TRBV9 and TRBJ1-2, with unresolved D. CDR3 coding DNA: TGTGCCAGCAGCGAGGCTCTGACGGTGGAGGGCTATGGCTACACCTTC. This sequence encodes CASSEALTVEGYGYTF.